This is a list of T cell receptor beta chains from one sample in a study of identical twins. Via MiXCR, TCRdb re-called the 5' RACE reads, giving one row per CDR3 protein. Of 200,000 to 300,000 distinct CDR3 sequences in the sample, about 11% were seen once. Sequenced: memory T cells sorted from blood. The origin of the receptors is a man aged 50-60 years in good health. The CDR3 runs from the conserved cysteine through the conserved F or W. A D gene is named only where the DNA matches it firmly. The size of a clone is reported for some rows only, either as once, few or many, or as a class for expanded clones.

TRBV20-1	TRBJ2-1	many	NA	CSAPWRGPSDEQFF	TGCAGTGCTCCTTGGCGGGGCCCCAGCGATGAGCAGTTCTTC
TRBV19	TRBJ1-5	few	NA	CATRASSGNQPQHF	TGTGCCACACGGGCCTCGAGCGGCAATCAGCCCCAGCATTTT
TRBV4-3	TRBJ2-1	many	TRBD1	CASSQDLGQGGNEQFF	TGCGCCAGCAGCCAAGATTTGGGACAGGGAGGCAATGAGCAGTTCTTC
TRBV10-2	TRBJ1-6	many	NA	CASTQPGSNSPLHF	TGCGCCAGCACCCAGCCAGGGTCCAATTCACCCCTCCACTTT
TRBV6-1	TRBJ1-5	many	TRBD1	CASKKDRLSSNQPQHF	TGTGCCAGTAAAAAGGACAGGCTTAGTAGCAATCAGCCCCAGCATTTT
TRBV3-1	TRBJ2-2	many	NA	CASSQDAPGELFF	TGTGCCAGCAGCCAAGATGCTCCCGGGGAGCTGTTTTTT
TRBV20-1	TRBJ1-1	NA	NA	CSATRRGYSTGTEAFF	TGCAGTGCTACCCGGCGGGGATACAGTACGGGCACTGAAGCTTTCTTT
TRBV20-1	TRBJ1-6	few	TRBD1	CSATDRESSPLHF	TGCAGTGCTACGGACAGGGAGAGCTCACCCCTCCACTTT
TRBV21-1	TRBJ2-2	many	NA	CASSKRPDLAGTNTGELFF	TGTGCCAGCAGCAAAAGGCCCGATCTAGCGGGGACGAACACCGGGGAGCTGTTTTTT
TRBV5-1	TRBJ2-5	once	NA	CASKTGSLRETQYF	TGCGCCAGCAAAACCGGGAGCCTACGAGAGACCCAGTACTTC
TRBV6-1	TRBJ1-1	NA	NA	CASRTSQGGGAFF	TGTGCCAGCAGAACCTCCCAGGGTGGGGGAGCTTTCTTT
TRBV5-1	TRBJ2-7	NA	TRBD2	CASSLELAPVYDQYF	TGCGCCAGCAGCTTGGAACTAGCGCCGGTCTACGATCAGTACTTC
TRBV27	TRBJ2-2	few	NA	CASSLFFQKYTGELFF	TGTGCCAGCAGTTTATTTTTTCAAAAATACACCGGGGAGCTGTTTTTT
TRBV5-1	TRBJ2-1	many	TRBD2	CASSLGSGSIVNEQFF	TGCGCCAGCAGCTTGGGTAGCGGGAGTATCGTTAATGAGCAGTTCTTC
TRBV9	TRBJ2-1	few	TRBD1	CASSAGTGGANEQFF	TGTGCCAGCAGCGCTGGGACAGGGGGAGCCAATGAGCAGTTCTTC
TRBV3-1	TRBJ1-3	many	TRBD1	CASSLSGTGGSTTRNTIYF	TGTGCCAGCAGCCTTTCCGGGACAGGGGGCTCCACTACGCGGAACACCATATATTTT
TRBV18	TRBJ2-7	few	TRBD1	CASSAAGTGSYEQYF	TGTGCCAGCTCAGCAGCCGGGACAGGCTCCTACGAGCAGTACTTC
TRBV4-1	TRBJ1-1	few	NA	CASSHVLREKDNTEAFF	TGCGCCAGCAGCCACGTCTTGCGGGAGAAGGATAACACTGAAGCTTTCTTT
TRBV12-3/TRBV12-4	TRBJ2-3	many	NA	CASTPRGGRGDTQYF	TGTGCCAGCACCCCCAGGGGGGGGCGCGGAGATACGCAGTATTTT
TRBV4-3	TRBJ2-1	NA	TRBD2	CASSQETSGSGDEQFF	TGCGCCAGCAGCCAAGAAACAAGCGGGAGTGGGGATGAGCAGTTCTTC
TRBV7-2	TRBJ2-3	many	NA	CASSLPDTQYF	TGTGCCAGCAGCTTACCAGATACGCAGTATTTT
TRBV10-1	TRBJ2-2	NA	NA	CASSESMAGGELFF	TGCGCCAGCAGTGAGTCTATGGCCGGCGGGGAGCTGTTTTTT
TRBV20-1	TRBJ2-7	many	TRBD1	CSARISTGGYEQYF	TGCAGTGCTAGAATCTCGACAGGGGGCTACGAGCAGTACTTC
TRBV20-1	TRBJ2-1	NA	TRBD1	CSARGDRGHEQFF	TGCAGTGCTAGAGGGGACAGGGGGCATGAGCAGTTCTTC
TRBV18	TRBJ2-5	many	NA	CASSPSLQETQYF	TGTGCCAGCTCACCCAGCCTACAAGAGACCCAGTACTTC
TRBV6-1	TRBJ1-6	many	NA	CASSQPGTTSYNSPLHF	TGTGCCAGCAGCCAGCCCGGGACAACCTCCTATAATTCACCCCTCCACTTT
TRBV4-3	TRBJ2-7	many	NA	CASSQDGSANGEQYF	TGCGCCAGCAGCCAAGATGGTAGCGCTAACGGCGAGCAGTACTTC
TRBV6-1	TRBJ2-3	few	NA	CASSNLAPHTDTQYF	TGTGCCAGCAGTAATCTAGCTCCCCACACAGATACGCAGTATTTT
TRBV7-2	TRBJ1-6	NA	NA	CASSLAGGGSPLHF	TGTGCCAGCAGCTTAGCAGGGGGAGGGTCACCCCTCCACTTT
TRBV5-4	TRBJ2-2	many	TRBD2	CASSWTSGNTGELFF	TGTGCCAGCAGCTGGACTAGCGGGAACACCGGGGAGCTGTTTTTT
TRBV2	TRBJ1-3	NA	NA	CASSADSVSGNTIYF	TGTGCCAGCAGTGCGGACTCGGTCTCTGGAAACACCATATATTTT
TRBV20-1	TRBJ2-7	many	NA	CSASLARSSYEQYF	TGCAGTGCCAGCCTAGCGAGGAGCTCCTACGAGCAGTACTTC
TRBV12-3/TRBV12-4	TRBJ1-3	NA	NA	CASSFPDRNTIYF	TGTGCCAGCAGTTTCCCAGATCGAAACACCATATATTTT
TRBV28	TRBJ2-7	few	NA	CASRGATGSYEQYF	TGTGCCAGCAGAGGCGCAACAGGTTCCTACGAGCAGTACTTC
TRBV4-1	TRBJ2-1	few	TRBD2	CASSGTSLYNEQFF	TGCGCCAGCAGCGGGACTAGCCTCTACAATGAGCAGTTCTTC
TRBV20-1	TRBJ2-7	few	NA	CSAQSGGPYEQYF	TGCAGTGCCCAGTCCGGGGGGCCCTACGAGCAGTACTTC
TRBV3-1	TRBJ2-5	many	TRBD2	CASSQVGLAQETQYF	TGTGCCAGCAGCCAGGTCGGACTAGCCCAAGAGACCCAGTACTTC
TRBV19	TRBJ1-5	NA	NA	CASSIVSGPNQPQHF	TGTGCCAGTAGTATAGTATCGGGGCCCAATCAGCCCCAGCATTTT
TRBV7-2	TRBJ2-3	few	TRBD2	CASRPTSGRRADTQYF	TGTGCCAGCAGACCTACTAGCGGGAGGCGGGCAGATACGCAGTATTTT
TRBV7-8	TRBJ1-3	NA	NA	CASTWAVNSGNTIYF	TGTGCCAGCACTTGGGCGGTCAACTCTGGAAACACCATATATTTT
TRBV11-1	TRBJ2-1	few	NA	CASSPGSWDAQFF	TGTGCCAGCAGCCCTGGTTCTTGGGATGCGCAGTTCTTC
TRBV3-1	TRBJ1-3	NA	NA	CASSQGTAGNTIYF	TGTGCCAGCAGCCAGGGGACCGCGGGAAACACCATATATTTT
TRBV4-1	TRBJ2-3	few	NA	CASSQDTVRADTQYF	TGCGCCAGCAGCCAAGATACTGTTAGGGCAGATACGCAGTATTTT
TRBV28	TRBJ1-2	NA	NA	CASSSSLRYGYTF	TGTGCCAGCAGTTCATCCTTGCGTTATGGCTACACCTTC
TRBV6-5	TRBJ2-7	NA	NA	CASSYSGDIYEQYF	TGTGCCAGCAGTTATTCAGGGGACATCTACGAGCAGTACTTC
TRBV5-6	TRBJ1-2	many	NA	CASTWLNYGYTF	TGTGCCAGCACCTGGTTGAACTATGGCTACACCTTC
TRBV28	TRBJ2-1	many	TRBD2	CASSFNRLAGVEFF	TGTGCCAGCAGTTTCAACCGACTAGCGGGGGTAGAGTTCTTC
TRBV7-9	TRBJ2-7	NA	NA	CASSAFGIIYEQYF	TGTGCCAGCAGCGCGTTCGGGATAATATACGAGCAGTACTTC
TRBV3-1	TRBJ2-3	many	TRBD2	CASSQIASGTSTDTQYF	TGTGCCAGCAGCCAGATTGCTAGCGGGACTAGCACAGATACGCAGTATTTT
TRBV10-3	TRBJ2-6	NA	NA	CAISDGRSGANVLTF	TGTGCCATCAGTGATGGCAGGTCTGGGGCCAACGTCCTGACTTTC
TRBV11-2	TRBJ2-2	few	NA	CASSLVGLLKTGELFF	TGTGCCAGCAGCTTAGTCGGGCTGCTCAAAACCGGGGAGCTGTTTTTT
TRBV18	TRBJ1-3	few	NA	CASSLYSSSGNTIYF	TGTGCCAGCTCACTATACTCATCCTCTGGAAACACCATATATTTT
TRBV29-1	TRBJ2-5	few	NA	CSVGFETQYF	TGCAGCGTAGGGTTCGAGACCCAGTACTTC
TRBV4-1	TRBJ1-5	NA	NA	CASSQSPSNQPQHF	TGCGCCAGCAGCCAATCACCTTCCAATCAGCCCCAGCATTTT
TRBV4-2	TRBJ1-2	many	TRBD1	CASSQGGTGLYYGYTF	TGTGCCAGCAGCCAGGGGGGGACAGGGTTGTACTATGGCTACACCTTC
TRBV5-5	TRBJ2-3	few	NA	CASSWGDRNTDTQYF	TGTGCCAGCAGCTGGGGGGACAGAAACACAGATACGCAGTATTTT
TRBV5-1	TRBJ1-4	few	TRBD1	CASSLIGTGREKLFF	TGCGCCAGCAGCTTGATAGGGACAGGGCGAGAAAAACTGTTTTTT
TRBV20-1	TRBJ2-3	many	NA	CSAPVGRGSADTQYF	TGCAGTGCCCCGGTGGGCAGGGGAAGCGCAGATACGCAGTATTTT
TRBV7-8	TRBJ2-4	many	NA	CASTALTAKNIQYF	TGTGCCAGCACAGCACTTACAGCCAAAAACATTCAGTACTTC
TRBV7-8	TRBJ1-3	few	NA	CASSQRPPGSSGNTIYF	TGTGCCAGCAGCCAGAGGCCACCGGGAAGCTCTGGAAACACCATATATTTT